This T cell receptor beta chain was obtained from a study of blood T cells in healthy people across ages. A sample-barcoded 5' primer and a J-beta primer mix were used in a second PCR of about 6 to 12 cycles. TCRdb fed the 5' RACE reads into MiXCR, producing one record per CDR3 protein. Found here are about 1.5 million distinct CDR3 sequences, roughly 43% of them singletons; the top ten hold about 4.1%. Per sample, a minimum of 6 million PBMCs were isolated. Germline V gene data show CDR1 as SQVTM and CDR2 as ANQGSEA. V shed 1 base and J shed 4 bases, with 8 bases lying between them. This CDR3 has 13 residues.

The V gene is TRBV29-1, the J gene TRBJ2-1, with unresolved D. This sequence was found in a woman in her late teens or twenties in good health. Material for sequencing was blood. The CDR3: CSVEADLYNEQFF. The CDR3 DNA reads TGCAGCGTTGAAGCCGACCTTTACAATGAGCAGTTCTTC.